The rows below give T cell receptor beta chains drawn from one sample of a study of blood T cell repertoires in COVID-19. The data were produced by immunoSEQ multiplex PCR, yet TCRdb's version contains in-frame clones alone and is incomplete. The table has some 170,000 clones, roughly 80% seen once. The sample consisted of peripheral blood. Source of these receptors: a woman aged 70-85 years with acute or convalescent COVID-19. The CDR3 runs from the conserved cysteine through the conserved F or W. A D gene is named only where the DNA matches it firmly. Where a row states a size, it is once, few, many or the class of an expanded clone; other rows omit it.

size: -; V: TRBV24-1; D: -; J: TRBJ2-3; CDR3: CATSDTLRNGGLTDTQYF; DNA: TGTGCCACCAGTGACACCCTGCGGAACGGGGGGCTAACAGATACGCAGTATTTT
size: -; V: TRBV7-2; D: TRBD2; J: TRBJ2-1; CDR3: CASSLGASGGQGEQFF; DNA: TGTGCCAGCAGCTTAGGGGCTAGCGGGGGGCAGGGTGAGCAGTTCTTC
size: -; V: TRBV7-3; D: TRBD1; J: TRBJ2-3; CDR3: CASGTGTSTDTQYF; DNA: TGTGCCAGCGGGACAGGAACTAGCACAGATACGCAGTATTTT
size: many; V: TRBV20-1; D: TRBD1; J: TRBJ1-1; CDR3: CSASTGGRTEAFF; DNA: TGCAGTGCGAGTACAGGGGGCCGGACTGAAGCTTTCTTT
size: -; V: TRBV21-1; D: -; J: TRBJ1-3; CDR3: CASWDRVGGNTIYF; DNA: TGTGCCAGTTGGGACAGGGTCGGTGGAAACACCATATATTTT
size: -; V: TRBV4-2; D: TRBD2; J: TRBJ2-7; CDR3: CASSQDLAGGVYEQYF; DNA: TGTGCCAGCAGCCAAGACCTAGCGGGGGGCGTGTACGAGCAGTACTTC
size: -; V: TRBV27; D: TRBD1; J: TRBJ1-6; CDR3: CASSQTGPSSYNSPLHF; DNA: TGTGCCAGCAGCCAGACAGGGCCTAGCTCCTATAATTCACCCCTCCACTTT
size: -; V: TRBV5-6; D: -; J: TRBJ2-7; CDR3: CASSFTEEPYEQYF; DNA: TGTGCCAGCAGCTTCACTGAGGAGCCCTACGAGCAGTACTTC
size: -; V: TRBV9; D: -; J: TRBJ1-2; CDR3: CASSVEGGANYGYTF; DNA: TGTGCCAGCAGCGTAGAGGGGGGGGCCAACTATGGCTACACCTTC
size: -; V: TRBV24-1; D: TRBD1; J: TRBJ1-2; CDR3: CAVQGAYGYTF; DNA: TGTGCCGTACAGGGGGCTTATGGCTACACCTTC
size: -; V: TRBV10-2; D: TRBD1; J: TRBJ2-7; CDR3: CASSERGTGPYEQYF; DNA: TGCGCCAGCAGTGAGCGAGGGACAGGCCCCTACGAGCAGTACTTC
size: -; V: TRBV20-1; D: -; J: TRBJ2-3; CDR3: CSASVRLAADTQYF; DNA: TGCAGTGCTAGTGTTCGTCTAGCTGCAGATACGCAGTATTTT
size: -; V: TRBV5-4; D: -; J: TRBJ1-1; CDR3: CASSLELGGLDTEAFF; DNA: TGTGCCAGCAGCTTGGAACTCGGGGGGTTAGACACTGAAGCTTTCTTT
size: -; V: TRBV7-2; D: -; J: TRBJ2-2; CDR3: CASSLVGGSNTGELFF; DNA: TGTGCCAGCAGCTTAGTGGGGGGATCGAACACCGGGGAGCTGTTTTTT
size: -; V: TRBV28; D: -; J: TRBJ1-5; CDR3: CASSLGGGRPQHF; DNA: TGTGCCAGCAGCCTAGGAGGAGGCCGGCCCCAGCATTTT
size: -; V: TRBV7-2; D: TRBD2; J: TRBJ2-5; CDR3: CASSFGASGVETQYF; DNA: TGTGCCAGCAGCTTTGGGGCTAGCGGGGTAGAGACCCAGTACTTC
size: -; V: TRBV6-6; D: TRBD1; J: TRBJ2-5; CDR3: CASSRTGLETQYF; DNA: TGTGCCAGCAGTAGGACAGGGCTTGAGACCCAGTACTTC